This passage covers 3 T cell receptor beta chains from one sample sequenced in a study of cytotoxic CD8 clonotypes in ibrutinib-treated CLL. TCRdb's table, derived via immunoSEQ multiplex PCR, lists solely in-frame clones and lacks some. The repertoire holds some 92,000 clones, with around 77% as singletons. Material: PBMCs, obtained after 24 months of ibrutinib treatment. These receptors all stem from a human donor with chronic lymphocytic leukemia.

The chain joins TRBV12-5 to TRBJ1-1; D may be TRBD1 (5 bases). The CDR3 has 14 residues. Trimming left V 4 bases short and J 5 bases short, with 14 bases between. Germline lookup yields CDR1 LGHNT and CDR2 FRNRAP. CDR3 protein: CASGWRDGGTEAFF. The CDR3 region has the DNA TGTGCTAGTGGTTGGAGGGACGGTGGGACTGAAGCTTTCTTT.

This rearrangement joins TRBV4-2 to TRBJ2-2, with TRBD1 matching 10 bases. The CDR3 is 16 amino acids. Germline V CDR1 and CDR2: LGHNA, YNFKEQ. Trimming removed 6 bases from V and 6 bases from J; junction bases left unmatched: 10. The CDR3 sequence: CASRPTRDRGAGELFF. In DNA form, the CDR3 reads TGTGCCAGCAGACCTACCCGGGACAGGGGTGCCGGGGAGCTGTTTTTT.

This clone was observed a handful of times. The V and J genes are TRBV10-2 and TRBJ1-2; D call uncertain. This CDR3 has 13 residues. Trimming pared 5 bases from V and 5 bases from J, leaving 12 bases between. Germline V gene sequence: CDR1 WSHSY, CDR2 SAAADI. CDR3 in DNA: TGCGCCAGCAGTACGGAACCGGGTTATGGCTACACCTTC. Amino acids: CASSTEPGYGYTF.